These 28 T cell receptor beta chains share one sample of origin, sequenced in a study of cytomegalovirus exposure and HLA in healthy donors. This PCR relied on a set of 60 Vbeta primers and 13 Jbeta primers. Using immunoSEQ multiplex PCR, the repertoire was profiled, and TCRdb retains in-frame clones only, with some absent. The table has around 130,000 clones, around 90% seen once. The sample was PBMCs. The source is a woman aged 35 to 49 in good health and CMV-seronegative.

The chain is built from TRBV28 and TRBJ2-5; D possibly corresponds to TRBD1 (5 bases). Trimming pared 11 bases from V and 5 bases from J, leaving 21 bases between. The CDR3 covers 14 residues. From germline, CDR1 is MDHEN and CDR2 SYDVKM. The CDR3 sequence: CASTGQEVVETQYF. CDR3 nucleotide sequence: TGTGCCTCCACAGGCCAAGAGGTCGTCGAGACCCAGTACTTC.

The chain recombines TRBV7-8 with TRBJ1-4, with 8 bases lining up with TRBD1. This CDR3 contains 14 residues. Germline trimming cut 5 bases from V and 3 bases from J; bases unmatched to any gene: 2. Germline assignment: CDR1 SGHVS and CDR2 FQNEAQ. CDR3 in DNA: TGTGCCAGCAGCATACAGGGGGCTAATGAAAAACTGTTTTTT. Protein sequence: CASSIQGANEKLFF.

The CDR3 nucleotides are TGTGCCAGCAGTTTGATTCCCGGAGTACATGAAGCTTTCTTT. This encodes CASSLIPGVHEAFF. This rearrangement joins TRBV27 to TRBJ1-1; D gene unclear. The CDR3 covers 14 residues. V was trimmed by 3 bases and J by 7 bases, leaving 15 bases between them. Germline assignment: CDR1 MNHEY and CDR2 SMNVEV (reference sequence).

The V gene is TRBV7-2, the J gene TRBJ1-6; D not resolved. The V end was cut by 1 base, the J end by 10 bases, with 5 bases between. The CDR3 length is 12 residues. Germline-derived CDR1 and CDR2 are SGHTA and FQGNSA. This CDR3 reads CASSLDGSPLHF. The CDR3, as DNA: TGTGCCAGCAGCTTAGATGGCTCACCCCTCCACTTT.

The V gene is TRBV5-1, the J gene TRBJ2-7; the match to TRBD2 covers 15 bases. V dropped 2 bases and J dropped 2; count of bases not matched to a gene: 2. This CDR3 is 16 amino acids long. The germline gives CDR1 SGHRS, CDR2 YFSETQ. The CDR3 is CASSFGTSGRTYEQYF. The CDR3 DNA sequence: TGCGCCAGCAGCTTCGGGACTAGCGGGAGGACCTACGAGCAGTACTTC.

This chain links TRBV2 with TRBJ2-3, with D possibly being TRBD2 (6 bases). V lost 6 bases to trimming and J lost 0 bases, with 10 bases between them. The CDR3 runs to 14 residues. Germline CDR1 is SNHLY and CDR2 is FYNNEI. The CDR3, as DNA: TGTGCCAGCAGACTAGCCCAGAGCACAGATACGCAGTATTTT. This translates into CASRLAQSTDTQYF. Together with reference TRBV2 and TRBJ2-3, the CDR3 gives the full variable domain: EPEVTQTPSHQVTQMGQEVILRCVPISNHLYFYWYRQILGQKVEFLVSFYNNEISEKSEIFDDQFSVERPDGSNFTLKIRSTKLEDSAMYFCASRLAQSTDTQYFGPGTRLTVL.

This clone has a handful of counts. The chain is built from TRBV30 and TRBJ2-1; possible D gene TRBD1, 7 bases. Germline V gene sequence: CDR1 GTSNPN, CDR2 SVGIG (reference sequence). The CDR3 consists of 19 residues. V was clipped by 0 bases and J by 5 bases, with 26 bases between them. The CDR3 region has the DNA TGTGCCTGGAGTGTACGGCCCCACAGGGGCACTATAGCGGACAATGAGCAGTTCTTC. It yields the protein CAWSVRPHRGTIADNEQFF.

This clone appeared once. This chain connects TRBV28 to TRBJ1-4; D is unresolved. Trimming shortened V by 2 bases and J by 5 bases, and 6 bases separated the two germline ends. This CDR3 has 13 residues. Germline assignment: CDR1 MDHEN and CDR2 SYDVKM. Here the CDR3 reads CASSLGQNEKLFF. CDR3 nucleotide sequence: TGTGCCAGCAGTTTAGGGCAGAATGAAAAACTGTTTTTT.

This rearrangement joins TRBV18 to TRBJ1-1, with TRBD1 identical over 7 bases. Germline CDR1 is KGHSH and CDR2 is LQKENI. Losses at the gene ends were 3 bases for V and 6 bases for J; bases not matched to a gene: 4. The CDR3 is made up of 13 amino acids. CDR3 nucleotides: TGTGCCAGCTCACCTGACAGGGCTGCTGAAGCTTTCTTT. Translation: CASSPDRAAEAFF.

J is TRBJ2-1 and V is TRBV5-6, with D tentatively TRBD2 (6 bases). The V end was cut by 0 bases, the J end by 6 bases, with 16 bases between. This CDR3 region has 16 residues. The V gene's germline CDR1 is SGHDT and CDR2 YYEEEE. CDR3 DNA: TGTGCCAGCAGCTTGGAGGGAGGTGGTCTAGGCAATGAGCAGTTCTTC. As protein: CASSLEGGGLGNEQFF.

The J gene is TRBJ2-1, the V gene TRBV11-2; a weak D match, TRBD2 (5 bases). From germline, CDR1 is SGHAT and CDR2 FQNNGV. Trimming pared 5 bases from V and 6 bases from J, leaving 11 bases between. The CDR3 contains 13 residues. CDR3 nucleotides: TGTGCCAGCAGCCTGACCGGGGTCAATGAGCAGTTCTTC. Amino acid sequence: CASSLTGVNEQFF.

The chain is built from TRBV21-1 and TRBJ2-7; TRBD2 reflects the table's D call only, with no check against the DNA. TRBV21-1 is a listed pseudogene. This CDR3 contains 23 residues. The CDR3 loop reads CASSKVSRLRGNSRRGFEDEQYF. Here the CDR3 DNA reads TGTGCCAGCAGCAAAGTTTCTCGCCTCCGGGGGAATTCAAGGCGGGGTTTCGAGGACGAGCAGTACTTC.

The chain couples TRBV7-6 to TRBJ1-1; D is perhaps TRBD1 (5 bases). This CDR3 has 18 residues. Germline CDR1 reads SGHVS; CDR2 reads FNYEAQ. The ends were cut back, 1 base at V and 5 bases at J, with 23 bases in the middle. CDR3 sequence (DNA): TGTGCCAGCAGCTTAGTTTTCACTGGGGGGTTATTCGGGACTGAAGCTTTCTTT. Protein product: CASSLVFTGGLFGTEAFF.

The CDR3 loop is CASSPRQGPDNEQFF. In DNA form, the CDR3 reads TGTGCCAGCAGCCCTCGACAGGGTCCCGACAATGAGCAGTTCTTC. The gene calls are TRBV7-6 and TRBJ2-1, with 7 bases lining up with TRBD1. Germline CDR1 is SGHVS and CDR2 is FNYEAQ. V lost 5 bases, J lost 5 bases, and 9 bases stayed unmatched. This CDR3 is 15 amino acids long. Supplemented by reference TRBV7-6 and TRBJ2-1, the full variable domain reads GAGVSQSPRYKVTKRGQDVALRCDPISGHVSLYWYRQALGQGPEFLTYFNYEAQQDKSGLPNDRFSAERPEGSISTLTIQRTEQRDSAMYRCASSPRQGPDNEQFFGPGTRLTVL.

This clone was recorded a few times. The chain recombines TRBV6-6 with TRBJ1-2; 7 bases fit TRBD1. Germline loops: CDR1 MNHNY, CDR2 SVGAGI (reference sequence). The V and J ends lost 0 bases and 4 bases, in that order; junction bases with no gene match: 2. The CDR3 extends over 14 amino acids. The CDR3 DNA reads TGTGCCAGCAGTTACTCGAGGGACAGCTATGGCTACACCTTC. Residues: CASSYSRDSYGYTF.

The CDR3 here is CASSMTSGSGTDTQYF. CDR3 coding DNA: TGTGCCAGCAGCATGACTAGCGGGAGTGGAACAGATACGCAGTATTTT. V gene TRBV4-2 combines with J gene TRBJ2-3; the match to TRBD2 covers 12 bases. After removal of 5 bases from V and 3 bases from J, the junction contained 6 bases not matched to a gene. The CDR3 sequence is 16 residues long. Germline lookup yields CDR1 LGHNA and CDR2 YNFKEQ.

Comment on this clone: One end of the junction does not line up with germline, which may come from a read error. The chain recombines TRBV7-9 with TRBJ2-3; 10 nucleotides line up with TRBD2. The length of the CDR3 is 17 residues. Germline lookup yields CDR1 SEHNR and CDR2 FQNEAQ (reference sequence). This CDR3 is CSSSPALAGEFTDTQYF. The CDR3 DNA sequence: TGTTCCAGCAGCCCAGCGCTAGCGGGAGAGTTCACAGATACGCAGTATTTT.

The CDR3 nucleotides read TGTGCCAGCAGTAGCGCCGGGACAGGGATCTACGAGCAGTACTTC. Translating it yields CASSSAGTGIYEQYF. The chain is built from TRBV27 and TRBJ2-5; 9 bases fit TRBD1. The J call is in doubt because the DNA end fits TRBJ2-7 better. The CDR3 is 15 amino acids. CDR1 is MNHEY, CDR2 SMNVEV, per germline (reference sequence).

This clone has just one count. The rearrangement joins TRBV4-2 to TRBJ2-7; perhaps TRBD1 as D (6 bases). The CDR3 contains 15 residues. The germline gives CDR1 LGHNA, CDR2 YNFKEQ. The V and J ends lost 4 bases and 2 bases respectively, with 15 bases between them. The CDR3 nucleotides are TGTGCCAGCAGCCCCGCAAGGGGACATACCTACGAGCAGTACTTC. Translation: CASSPARGHTYEQYF.

This chain connects TRBV10-1 to TRBJ2-1; 14 bases fit TRBD2. CDR1 and CDR2 from the germline V gene are WNHNN and SYGVQD (reference sequence). This CDR3 is built from 16 residues. The V segment lost 3 bases and the J segment 8 bases; nucleotides outside the gene matches: 6. CDR3 nucleotide sequence: TGCGCCAGCAGTGACCCGGGACTAGCGGGAGCTTATGAGCAGTTCTTC. Protein product: CASSDPGLAGAYEQFF.

The CDR3 nucleotides read TGTGCCAGCTCACCACTAGGGACAGCGAACACCGGGGAGCTGTTTTTT. Its translation is CASSPLGTANTGELFF. The chain has TRBV18 and TRBJ2-2, with 7 bases aligning to TRBD1. V dropped 1 base and J dropped 0; count of bases not matched to a gene: 2. The CDR3 spans 16 residues. CDR1 and CDR2 from the germline V gene are KGHSH and LQKENI.

The chain couples TRBV11-3 to TRBJ2-3; 13 nucleotides align to TRBD2. Looked up from germline, CDR1 is SGHNT and CDR2 is YENEEA. The CDR3 runs to 16 residues. Unmatched junction bases numbered 6, after V lost 5 bases and J lost 4 bases. This CDR3 is CASSPGLAGRADTQYF. In DNA, the CDR3 is TGTGCCAGCAGCCCGGGACTAGCGGGAAGGGCAGATACGCAGTATTTT.

The V and J genes are TRBV5-6 and TRBJ2-3, with D unclear. The CDR3 extends over 15 amino acids. Trimming shortened V by 0 bases and J by 0 bases, and 8 bases separated the two germline ends. Germline V CDR1 and CDR2: SGHDT, YYEEEE. CDR3 protein: CASSLVTLSTDTQYF. The CDR3 DNA reads TGTGCCAGCAGCTTGGTTACTCTAAGCACAGATACGCAGTATTTT.

The chain employs TRBV10-1 and TRBJ2-2, with D maybe TRBD2 (5 bases). The length of the CDR3 is 14 residues. Per the germline V gene, CDR1 is WNHNN and CDR2 is SYGVQD (reference sequence). V gave up 3 bases and J gave up 5 bases, with 10 bases separating them. The CDR3 spells CASSDTGSTGELFF. In DNA form, the CDR3 reads TGCGCCAGCAGTGACACGGGGTCGACCGGGGAGCTGTTTTTT.

The chain employs TRBV18 and TRBJ1-2, with 10 positions matching TRBD1. CDR1 is KGHSH, CDR2 LQKENI, per germline. This CDR3 comprises 13 residues. Germline trimming cut 3 bases from V and 6 bases from J; bases unmatched to any gene: 1. The CDR3 region has the DNA TGTGCCAGCTCACCGACAGGGGGCGATGGCTACACCTTC. The encoded protein is CASSPTGGDGYTF.

CDR3 sequence reads: CSVETVGLAYEQYF. In nucleotides, the CDR3 is TGCAGCGTTGAAACTGTAGGACTGGCCTACGAGCAGTACTTC. V usage is TRBV29-1 and J usage is TRBJ2-5; tentative D call: TRBD2 (5 bases). Judging by the DNA end, TRBJ2-7 fits better; the J call may be wrong. Per the germline V gene, CDR1 is SQVTM and CDR2 is ANQGSEA. This CDR3 has 14 residues.

The V gene is TRBV7-3, the J gene TRBJ2-3; 9 bases fit TRBD2. CDR3 length: 14 amino acids. CDR1 SGHTA and CDR2 FQGTGA come from the germline V gene. Unmatched junction bases numbered 2, after V lost 2 bases and J lost 5 bases. DNA of the CDR3: TGTGCCAGCAGCTTAGCGGGAGGGGTAGATACGCAGTATTTT. Protein product: CASSLAGGVDTQYF. The variable domain in full, with the rest retrieved from reference TRBV7-3 and TRBJ2-3, is GAGVSQTPSNKVTEKGKYVELRCDPISGHTALYWYRQSLGQGPEFLIYFQGTGAADDSGLPNDRFFAVRPEGSVSTLKIQRTERGDSAVYLCASSLAGGVDTQYFGPGTRLTVL.

The chain employs TRBV27 and TRBJ1-5; the match to TRBD1 covers 9 bases. The germline V gene encodes CDR1 MNHEY and CDR2 SMNVEV (reference sequence). There are 14 residues in the CDR3. With V trimmed by 3 bases and J by 4 bases, 1 base remained unmatched. The DNA for the CDR3 is TGTGCCAGCAGTTTCGGGACAGGGAATCAGCCCCAGCATTTT. Its translation is CASSFGTGNQPQHF.